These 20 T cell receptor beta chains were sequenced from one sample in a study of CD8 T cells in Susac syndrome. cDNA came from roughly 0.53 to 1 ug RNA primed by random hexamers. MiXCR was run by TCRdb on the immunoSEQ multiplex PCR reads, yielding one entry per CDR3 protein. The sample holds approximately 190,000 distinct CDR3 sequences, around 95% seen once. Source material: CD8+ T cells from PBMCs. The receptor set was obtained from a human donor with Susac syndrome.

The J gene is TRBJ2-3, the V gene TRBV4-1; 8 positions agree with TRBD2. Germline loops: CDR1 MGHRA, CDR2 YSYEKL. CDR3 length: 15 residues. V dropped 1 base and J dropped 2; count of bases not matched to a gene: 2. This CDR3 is CASSQGTSYTDTQYF. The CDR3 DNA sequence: TGCGCCAGCAGCCAAGGGACTAGCTACACAGATACGCAGTATTTT.

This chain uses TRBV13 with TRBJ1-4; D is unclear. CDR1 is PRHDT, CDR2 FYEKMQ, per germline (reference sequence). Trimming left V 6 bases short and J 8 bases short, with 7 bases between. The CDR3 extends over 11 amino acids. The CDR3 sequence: CASSQGEKLFF. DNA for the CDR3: TGTGCCAGCAGTCAAGGCGAAAAACTGTTTTTT.

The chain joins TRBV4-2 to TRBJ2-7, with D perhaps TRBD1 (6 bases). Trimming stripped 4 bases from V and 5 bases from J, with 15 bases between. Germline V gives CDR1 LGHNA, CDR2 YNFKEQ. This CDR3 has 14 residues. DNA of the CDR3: TGTGCCAGCAGCCCCCAGGGGCCCCTCGACGAGCAGTACTTC. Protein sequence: CASSPQGPLDEQYF.

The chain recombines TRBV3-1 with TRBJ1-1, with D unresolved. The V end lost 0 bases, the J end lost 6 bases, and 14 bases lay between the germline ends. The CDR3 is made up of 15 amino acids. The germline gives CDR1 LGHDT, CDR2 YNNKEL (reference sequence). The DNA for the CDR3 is TGTGCCAGCAGCCAAGAACAATGGGGTTATCCTGAAGCTTTCTTT. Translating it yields CASSQEQWGYPEAFF.

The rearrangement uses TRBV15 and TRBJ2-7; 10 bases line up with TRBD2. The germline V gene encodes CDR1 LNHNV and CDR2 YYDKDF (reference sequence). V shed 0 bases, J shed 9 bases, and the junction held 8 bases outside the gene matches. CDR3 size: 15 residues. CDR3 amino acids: CATSRDRLAGGLQYF. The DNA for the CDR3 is TGTGCCACCAGCAGAGATCGGTTAGCGGGAGGCTTGCAGTACTTC.

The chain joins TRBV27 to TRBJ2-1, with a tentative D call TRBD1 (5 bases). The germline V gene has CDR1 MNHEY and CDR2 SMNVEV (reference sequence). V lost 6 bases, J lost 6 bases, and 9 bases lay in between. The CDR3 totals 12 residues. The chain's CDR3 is CASSPTANEQFF. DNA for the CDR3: TGTGCCAGCAGCCCGACAGCCAATGAGCAGTTCTTC.

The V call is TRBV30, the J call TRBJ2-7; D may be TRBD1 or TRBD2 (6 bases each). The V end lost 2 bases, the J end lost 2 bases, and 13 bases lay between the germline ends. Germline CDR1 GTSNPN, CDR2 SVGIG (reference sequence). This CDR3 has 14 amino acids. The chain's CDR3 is CAWSTGALTYEQYF. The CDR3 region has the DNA TGTGCCTGGAGTACGGGGGCCCTAACCTACGAGCAGTACTTC.

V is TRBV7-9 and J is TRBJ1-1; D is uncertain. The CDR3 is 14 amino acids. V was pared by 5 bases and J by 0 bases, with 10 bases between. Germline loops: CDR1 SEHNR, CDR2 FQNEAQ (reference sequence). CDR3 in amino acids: CASSPPFLNTEAFF. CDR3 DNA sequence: TGTGCCAGCAGCCCGCCCTTTTTGAACACTGAAGCTTTCTTT.

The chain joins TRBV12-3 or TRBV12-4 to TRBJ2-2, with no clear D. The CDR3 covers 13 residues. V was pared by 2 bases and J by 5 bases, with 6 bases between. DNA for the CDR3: TGTGCCAGCAGTTTACTAGTAACCGGGGAGCTGTTTTTT. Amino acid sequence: CASSLLVTGELFF.

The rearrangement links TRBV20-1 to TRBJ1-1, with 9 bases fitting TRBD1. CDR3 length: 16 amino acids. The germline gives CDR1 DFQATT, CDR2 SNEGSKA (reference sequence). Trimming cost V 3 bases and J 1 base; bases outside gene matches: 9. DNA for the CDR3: TGCAGTGCTAGCTCCGGGACAGGGTCGGGGAACACTGAAGCTTTCTTT. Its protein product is CSASSGTGSGNTEAFF.

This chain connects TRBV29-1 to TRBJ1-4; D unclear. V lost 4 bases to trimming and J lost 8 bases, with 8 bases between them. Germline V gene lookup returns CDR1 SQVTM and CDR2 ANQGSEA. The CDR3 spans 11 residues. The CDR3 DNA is TGCAGCGTTGCTGTACTGGAAAAACTGTTTTTT. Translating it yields CSVAVLEKLFF.

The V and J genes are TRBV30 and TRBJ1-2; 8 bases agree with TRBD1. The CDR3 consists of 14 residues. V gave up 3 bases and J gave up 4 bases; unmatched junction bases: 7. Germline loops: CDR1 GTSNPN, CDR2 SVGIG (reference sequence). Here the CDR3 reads CAWSPGQGAYGYTF. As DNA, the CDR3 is TGTGCCTGGAGCCCTGGACAGGGAGCCTATGGCTACACCTTC.

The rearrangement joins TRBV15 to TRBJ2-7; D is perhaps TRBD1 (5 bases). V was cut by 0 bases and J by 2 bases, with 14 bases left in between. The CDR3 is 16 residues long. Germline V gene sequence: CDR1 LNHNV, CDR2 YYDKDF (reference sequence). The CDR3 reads CATSRDRIPQAYEQYF. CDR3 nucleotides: TGTGCCACCAGCAGAGATCGTATACCACAGGCCTACGAGCAGTACTTC.

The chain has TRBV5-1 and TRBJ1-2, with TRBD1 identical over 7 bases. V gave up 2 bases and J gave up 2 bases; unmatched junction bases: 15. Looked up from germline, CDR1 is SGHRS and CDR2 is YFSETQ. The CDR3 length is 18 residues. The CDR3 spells CASSFHPSLETGNYGYTF. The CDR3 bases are TGCGCCAGCAGCTTTCATCCGTCGCTTGAGACAGGGAACTATGGCTACACCTTC. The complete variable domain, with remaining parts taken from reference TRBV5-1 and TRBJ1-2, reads KAGVTQTPRYLIKTRGQQVTLSCSPISGHRSVSWYQQTPGQGLQFLFEYFSETQRNKGNFPGRFSGRQFSNSRSEMNVSTLELGDSALYLCASSFHPSLETGNYGYTFGSGTRLTVV.

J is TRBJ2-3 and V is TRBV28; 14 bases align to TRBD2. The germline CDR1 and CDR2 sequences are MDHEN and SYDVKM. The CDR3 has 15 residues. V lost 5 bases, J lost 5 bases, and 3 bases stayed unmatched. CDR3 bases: TGTGCCAGCAGTACGGGACTAGCGGGAGAAGATACGCAGTATTTT. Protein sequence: CASSTGLAGEDTQYF. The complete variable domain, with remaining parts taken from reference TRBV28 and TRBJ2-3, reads DVKVTQSSRYLVKRTGEKVFLECVQDMDHENMFWYRQDPGLGLRLIYFSYDVKMKEKGDIPEGYSVSREKKERFSLILESASTNQTSMYLCASSTGLAGEDTQYFGPGTRLTVL.

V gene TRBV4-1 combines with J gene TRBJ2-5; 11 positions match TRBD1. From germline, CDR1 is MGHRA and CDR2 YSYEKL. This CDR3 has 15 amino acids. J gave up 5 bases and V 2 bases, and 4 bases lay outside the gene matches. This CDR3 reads CASSQQDRGHETQYF. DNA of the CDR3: TGCGCCAGCAGCCAACAGGACAGGGGGCACGAGACCCAGTACTTC.

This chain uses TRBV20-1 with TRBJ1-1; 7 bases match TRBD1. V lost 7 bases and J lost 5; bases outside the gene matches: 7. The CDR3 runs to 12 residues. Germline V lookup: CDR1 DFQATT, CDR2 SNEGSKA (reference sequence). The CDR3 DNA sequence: TGCAGTGTACAGGGGCGCCTGACTGAAGCTTTCTTT. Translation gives CSVQGRLTEAFF.

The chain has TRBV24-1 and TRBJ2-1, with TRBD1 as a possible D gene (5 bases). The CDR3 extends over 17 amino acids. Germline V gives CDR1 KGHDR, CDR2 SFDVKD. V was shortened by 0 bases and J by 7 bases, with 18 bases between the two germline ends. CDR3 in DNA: TGTGCCACCAGTGATTTGAAAGGGGCAGTCGTTGTTAATGAGCAGTTCTTC. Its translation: CATSDLKGAVVVNEQFF.

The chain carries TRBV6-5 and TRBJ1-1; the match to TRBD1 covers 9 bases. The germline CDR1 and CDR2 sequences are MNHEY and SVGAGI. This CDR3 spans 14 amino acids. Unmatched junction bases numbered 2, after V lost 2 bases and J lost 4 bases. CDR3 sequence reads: CASSYGTGLTEAFF. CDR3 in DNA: TGTGCCAGCAGTTACGGGACAGGGCTCACTGAAGCTTTCTTT.

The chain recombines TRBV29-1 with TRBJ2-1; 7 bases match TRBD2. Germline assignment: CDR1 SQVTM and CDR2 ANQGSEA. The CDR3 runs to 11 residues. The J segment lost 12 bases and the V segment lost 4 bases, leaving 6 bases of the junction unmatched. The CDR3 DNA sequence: TGCAGCGTTGGTGGACTAGTGGGGCAGTTCTTC. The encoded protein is CSVGGLVGQFF.